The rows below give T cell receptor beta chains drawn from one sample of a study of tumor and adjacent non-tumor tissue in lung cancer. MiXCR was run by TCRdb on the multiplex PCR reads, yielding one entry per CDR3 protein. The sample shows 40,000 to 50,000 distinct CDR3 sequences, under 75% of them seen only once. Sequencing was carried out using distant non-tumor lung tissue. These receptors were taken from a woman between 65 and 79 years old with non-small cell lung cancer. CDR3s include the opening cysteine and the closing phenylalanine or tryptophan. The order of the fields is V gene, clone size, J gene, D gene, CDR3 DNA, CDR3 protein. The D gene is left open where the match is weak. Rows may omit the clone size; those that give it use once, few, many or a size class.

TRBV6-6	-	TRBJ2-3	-	TGTGCCAGCAGTTGCTGGGGAGAGAGCACAGGTACGCAGTATTTT	CASSCWGESTGTQYF
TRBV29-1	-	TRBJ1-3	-	TGCAGCGCTGGTCGAGTCGGGGACTCTGGAAACACCATATATTTT	CSAGRVGDSGNTIYF
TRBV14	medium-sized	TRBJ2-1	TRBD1	TGTGCCAGCAGCCAGTTATTAGGGACAGATATTGACAATGAGCAGTTCTTC	CASSQLLGTDIDNEQFF
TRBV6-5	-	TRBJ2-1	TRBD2	TGTGCCAGCAGTCAGTTACTAGCGGCTCTCAATGAGCGGTTCTTC	CASSQLLAALNERFF
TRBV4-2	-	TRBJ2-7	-	TGTGCCGGGAGCAGGGGCGACATCCCGACCTACGAGCAGTACTTC	CAGSRGDIPTYEQYF
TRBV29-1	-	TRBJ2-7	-	TGCAACGTTGACCTGGACAGTGGTTACGAGCAATACTTC	CNVDLDSGYEQYF
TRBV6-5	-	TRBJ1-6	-	TGTGCCAACAGCAGTATTGCGGGAGAGGGCAATTCACCCCTCCACTTT	CANSSIAGEGNSPLHF
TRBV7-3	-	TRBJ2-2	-	TGTGCCAGCAACTTAACCCCTAGCTTGAGGAACACCGGGGAGCTGCTTTTT	CASNLTPSLRNTGELLF
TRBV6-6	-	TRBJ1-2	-	TGTGCAAGCAGTTACTCGTCCCCTTCCAACGGCTATGGCTACACCTTC	CASSYSSPSNGYGYTF
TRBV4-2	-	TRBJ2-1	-	TGTGCCAGCAGCCAAAAAGGTGCCTACAGCGGGCCGACCTACAATGAGCAGTTCTTC	CASSQKGAYSGPTYNEQFF
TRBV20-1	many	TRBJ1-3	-	TGCAGTGCTAGCCAAGACGCTGGGGGGGGAAACACCATATATTTT	CSASQDAGGGNTIYF
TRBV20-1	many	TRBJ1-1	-	TGCAGTGCCATTTTCGTGGGACGTAGTGAAGCTTTCTTT	CSAIFVGRSEAFF
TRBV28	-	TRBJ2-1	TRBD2	TGTGCCAGCAGTCGGAATGGACTCGCGGGAGAGCCTCTTAATGAGCAGTTCTTC	CASSRNGLAGEPLNEQFF
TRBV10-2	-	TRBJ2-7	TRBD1	TGCGCTAGCCTTTCCGGGACAGGGACCTACGGGCAGTACTTC	CASLSGTGTYGQYF
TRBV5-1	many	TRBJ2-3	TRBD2	TGCGCCAGCAGCTTGGGGACTAGCGGCCAACGCACAGATACGCAGTATTTT	CASSLGTSGQRTDTQYF
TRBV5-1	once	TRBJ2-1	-	TGCGTCAGCAGCTTGTTGCGAGGCTCCTACAATGAGCAGTTCTTC	CVSSLLRGSYNEQFF
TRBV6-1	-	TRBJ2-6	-	TGTGCTAGCAGTGAACGGCCTTCTGGGGCCAACGTCCTGACTTTC	CASSERPSGANVLTF
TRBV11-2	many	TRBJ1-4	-	TGTGCCAGCAGCTTAGATGAGGGGACTAATGAAAAACTGTTTTTT	CASSLDEGTNEKLFF
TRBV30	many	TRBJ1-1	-	TGTGCCTGGACCACGTTTCATGGCGGTGGCGAAGCTTTCTTT	CAWTTFHGGGEAFF
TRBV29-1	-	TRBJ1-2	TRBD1	TGCAGCCTTGGCGGACAGGTTGGCTTCACCTTC	CSLGGQVGFTF
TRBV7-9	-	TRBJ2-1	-	TGTGCTAGCAGTCAGTCGGTCTACGATGGGCAGTTCTTC	CASSQSVYDGQFF
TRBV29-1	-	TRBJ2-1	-	TGCAGCGTTGGAGCGAACAATGAGGAGTTCTTC	CSVGANNEEFF
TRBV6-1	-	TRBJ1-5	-	TGTGCCAGCAGCGGGGGGGTGGAAAGGAGTCAGCCCCAGCATTTT	CASSGGVERSQPQHF
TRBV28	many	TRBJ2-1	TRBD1	TGTGCCAGCAGCCCAAGGGGGCGTTTACCCAATGAGCAGTTCTTC	CASSPRGRLPNEQFF
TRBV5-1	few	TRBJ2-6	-	TGCGCCAGCAGCTTGGCCCTTAGCGATTCTGGGGCCAACGTCCTGACTTTC	CASSLALSDSGANVLTF
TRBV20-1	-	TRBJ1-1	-	TGCAGTGCTAGAGAAGGAGTTATGAACACTGAAGCTTTCTTT	CSAREGVMNTEAFF
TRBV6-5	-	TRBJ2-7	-	TGTGCCGCCAAGGGACAAGGTCGCATCGAGCAGTACTTC	CAAKGQGRIEQYF
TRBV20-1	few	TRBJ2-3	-	TGCAGTGCCACCTTGGTTAGCAGCACAGATACGCAGTATTTT	CSATLVSSTDTQYF
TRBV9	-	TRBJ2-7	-	TGTGCCAGCAGCGTGACAGGCGGCTACGAGCAGTACTTC	CASSVTGGYEQYF
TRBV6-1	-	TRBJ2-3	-	TGTGCTAGCAGTGAGGTGCGGGAAGATATGCAGTATTTT	CASSEVREDMQYF
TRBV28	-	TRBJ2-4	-	TGTGCCAGCAGTTTATTAGCAGGACCCTTACCTTTAGCCAAAAACATTCAGTACTTC	CASSLLAGPLPLAKNIQYF
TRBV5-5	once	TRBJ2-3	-	TGTTCCAGCAGGAAGACAGTTTCTAGCACAGATACGCGGTATTTT	CSSRKTVSSTDTRYF
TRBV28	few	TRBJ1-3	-	TGTGCCAGCAGCCGACGGGTCTCTGGAAACACCATATATTTT	CASSRRVSGNTIYF
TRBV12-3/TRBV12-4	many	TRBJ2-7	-	TGTGCCAGCAGCCCAGGGGACGGCTCCTACGAGCAGTACTTC	CASSPGDGSYEQYF
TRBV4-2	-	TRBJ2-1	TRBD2	TGTGCCAGCAGCCAAGGGTGTCTAGCGGGCTACAATGAACAGTTCTTC	CASSQGCLAGYNEQFF
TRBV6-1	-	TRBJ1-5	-	TGTGCCAGCAGTGACCGTTTTGACAGGTTGGGTCAGCCCCTGCATTTT	CASSDRFDRLGQPLHF
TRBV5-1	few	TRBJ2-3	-	TGCGCCAGCAGCTCCAAGAAGCGTGGACCAGATACGCAGTATTTT	CASSSKKRGPDTQYF
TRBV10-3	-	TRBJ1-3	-	TGTGCCACCAGCGAGTCACAGGCCACTCTGAACACCATATATTTT	CATSESQATLNTIYF
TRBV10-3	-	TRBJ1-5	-	TGTGCCATCTCCCAGGGATTGGGACGTGGTGAACGCCAGCCCCAGCATTTT	CAISQGLGRGERQPQHF
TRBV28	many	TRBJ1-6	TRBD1	TGTGCCAGCACCCTGGGACAGGGAAGATCACCCCTCCACTTT	CASTLGQGRSPLHF
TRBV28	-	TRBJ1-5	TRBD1	TGTGCCAGCAATTTAGTTGGCAGGGGGCAGCCCCAGCATTTT	CASNLVGRGQPQHF
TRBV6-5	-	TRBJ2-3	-	TGTGCCAGCAGTTACTCGTTTATGAACACGGATACGCTGTACTTT	CASSYSFMNTDTLYF
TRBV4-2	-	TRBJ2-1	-	TGTGGCAGCAGCCACGGAACAGGGAGCAGCGACAATGAGCAGTTCTTC	CGSSHGTGSSDNEQFF
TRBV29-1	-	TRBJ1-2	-	TGCAGCGTTGTTGAGGGCACCTATGGCCACACCTTC	CSVVEGTYGHTF
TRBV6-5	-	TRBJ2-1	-	TGTGCCAGCAGTTACTCGGGCGTATTCAATGGGCAGTTCTTC	CASSYSGVFNGQFF
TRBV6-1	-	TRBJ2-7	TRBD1	TGTGCCAGCACTGCCGGGACAGGAGTTTACGAGCAGTACTTC	CASTAGTGVYEQYF
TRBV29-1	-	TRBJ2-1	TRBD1	TGTAGCGTGGGACAGGCCCTATACAATGAGCAGTCCTTC	CSVGQALYNEQSF
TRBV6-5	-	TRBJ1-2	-	TGTGCCAACAGGACTCCCGGGGCTAGAGGGAACTATGGCTACACCTTC	CANRTPGARGNYGYTF
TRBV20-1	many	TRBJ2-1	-	TGCAGTGCTAGAGATCCTCCGTACTACGGGACTGCCGAGGCGAATGAGCAGTTCTTC	CSARDPPYYGTAEANEQFF
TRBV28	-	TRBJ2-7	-	TGTGCCAGCAGTTCTTCCCCTCGGACAGTTTCCTACGAGCAGTATTTC	CASSSSPRTVSYEQYF
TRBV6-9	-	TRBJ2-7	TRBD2	TGTACCAGAATAGCGGGAAACTCCTACGAGCAGTACTTC	CTRIAGNSYEQYF
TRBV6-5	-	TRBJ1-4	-	TGTGCCAACATTTCCCGGGACCCCGATAAACTGTTTTTT	CANISRDPDKLFF
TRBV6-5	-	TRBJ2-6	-	TGTGCCAGCAGTTACTCGATGGACTTTGGGGTCAACGTCATGACTTTC	CASSYSMDFGVNVMTF
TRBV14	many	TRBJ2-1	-	TGTGCCAGCAGCCAAGATTGGACAGTCCATGAGCAGTTCTTC	CASSQDWTVHEQFF
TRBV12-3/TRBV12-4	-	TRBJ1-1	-	TGTGCCGGCAGTCTCTCACTAAACACTGAAGCTTTCTTT	CAGSLSLNTEAFF